The 15 T cell receptor beta chains given below trace back to one sample, sequenced in a study of graft-versus-host responses after intestinal transplantation. The data were produced by immunoSEQ multiplex PCR, yet TCRdb's version contains in-frame clones alone and is incomplete. The sample lists about 92,000 clones; 90% to 95% were seen once. These receptors have no identified antigens. Sequencing was performed on unstimulated CD8+ T cells sorted from spleen or lymph node cells, taken before intestinal transplant. The receptor source for this set is a human donor who received an intestinal transplant.

This chain connects TRBV11-2 to TRBJ2-1; TRBD1 matches 7 bases. The J segment lost 7 bases and the V segment lost 4 bases, leaving 7 bases of the junction unmatched. Germline CDR1 and CDR2: SGHAT and FQNNGV. The CDR3 is 14 residues long. CDR3 nucleotide sequence: TGTGCCAGCAGCTATCGGGACAGTAATAATGAGCAGTTCTTC. It translates to CASSYRDSNNEQFF.

The chain recombines TRBV29-1 with TRBJ2-5; D perhaps matches TRBD1 (5 bases). CDR1 is SQVTM, CDR2 ANQGSEA, per germline. CDR3 length: 11 residues. With 3 bases removed from V and 5 bases from J, the gap between germline ends came to 7 bases. Here the CDR3 reads CSVEKGETQYF. The CDR3 bases are TGCAGCGTTGAGAAGGGGGAGACCCAGTACTTC.

The chain uses TRBV5-4 and TRBJ1-1; D uncertain. CDR3 length equals 15 residues. Between the trimmed V and J ends, which lost 1 base and 3 bases, there was a span of 13 bases. The germline V gene encodes CDR1 SGHNT and CDR2 YYREEE (reference sequence). CDR3 sequence reads: CASSLSRTLYTEAFF. CDR3 nucleotides: TGTGCCAGCAGCTTGAGCCGGACGCTTTACACTGAAGCTTTCTTT.

V usage is TRBV5-4 and J usage is TRBJ1-4; TRBD1 agrees at 11 bases. The CDR3 runs 14 residues. J was trimmed by 7 bases and V by 5 bases; bases with no gene match: 4. Germline V gene lookup returns CDR1 SGHNT and CDR2 YYREEE (reference sequence). The CDR3 reads CASRSGTGGEKLFF. The CDR3, as DNA: TGTGCCAGCAGGTCCGGGACAGGGGGTGAAAAACTGTTTTTT.

This chain links TRBV5-1 with TRBJ2-3, with D hard to call. Trimming took 4 bases from V and 3 from J, leaving 15 bases between them. CDR3 size: 15 residues. Germline V CDR1 and CDR2: SGHRS, YFSETQ. CDR3 sequence: CASSHIRNPTDTQYF. The DNA of the CDR3 is TGCGCCAGCAGCCATATACGAAACCCGACAGATACGCAGTATTTT.

The genes are TRBV15 and TRBJ1-5, with 7 bases fitting TRBD1. The CDR3 totals 15 residues. Germline CDR1 LNHNV, CDR2 YYDKDF (reference sequence). J gave up 5 bases and V 5 bases, and 9 bases lay outside the gene matches. CDR3 residues: CATSSQGDWDQPQHF. CDR3 bases: TGTGCCACCAGCTCCCAGGGGGATTGGGATCAGCCCCAGCATTTT. Variable domain in full (rest from reference TRBV15 and TRBJ1-5): DAMVIQNPRYQVTQFGKPVTLSCSQTLNHNVMYWYQQKSSQAPKLLFHYYDKDFNNEADTPDNFQSRRPNTSFCFLDIRSPGLGDTAMYLCATSSQGDWDQPQHFGDGTRLSIL.

The genes are TRBV2 and TRBJ2-7; 11 bases match TRBD2. With 6 bases clipped from V and 2 bases from J, the junction kept 6 bases outside the gene matches. This CDR3 has 15 amino acids. Germline V gene sequence: CDR1 SNHLY, CDR2 FYNNEI. CDR3 amino acids: CASSELAGEAYEQYF. CDR3 bases: TGTGCCAGCAGCGAACTAGCGGGAGAGGCCTACGAGCAGTACTTC.

The chain recombines TRBV29-1 with TRBJ1-2; 8 bases map to TRBD1. The germline V gene has CDR1 SQVTM and CDR2 ANQGSEA. This CDR3 is 11 amino acids long. Germline trimming cut 4 bases from V and 8 bases from J; bases unmatched to any gene: 3. As DNA, the CDR3 is TGCAGCGTTGGGACAGGGCTAGGCTACACCTTC. As protein: CSVGTGLGYTF.

On this clone itself: Other DNA sequences in this specimen translate into the identical CDR3. The V gene is TRBV9, the J gene TRBJ1-1; no clear D gene. The CDR3 has 13 residues. Germline assignment: CDR1 SGDLS and CDR2 YYNGEE. V lost 0 bases to trimming and J lost 2 bases, with 5 bases between them. As DNA, the CDR3 is TGTGCCAGCAGCGTAGAGGGTAACACTGAAGCTTTCTTT. Protein sequence: CASSVEGNTEAFF.

V usage is TRBV4-1 and J usage is TRBJ1-5; D remains unclear. The CDR3 covers 14 residues. V dropped 0 bases and J dropped 7 bases, with 10 bases sitting between them. Germline V lookup: CDR1 MGHRA, CDR2 YSYEKL. The CDR3 DNA is TGCGCCAGCAGCCAAGATGCAGGTTGGCAGCCCCAGCATTTT. It yields the protein CASSQDAGWQPQHF.

The genes are TRBV9 and TRBJ2-6, with D unclear. The CDR3 has 17 amino acids. Trimming left V 0 bases short and J 0 bases short, with 10 bases between. Germline loops: CDR1 SGDLS, CDR2 YYNGEE. The CDR3 DNA is TGTGCCAGCAGCGTAGGTCGGGCTTACTCTGGGGCCAACGTCCTGACTTTC. Protein product: CASSVGRAYSGANVLTF.

The V call is TRBV4-2, the J call TRBJ1-1; D call uncertain. Per germline, CDR1 LGHNA and CDR2 YNFKEQ. The CDR3 sequence is 11 residues long. The V end was cut by 1 base, the J end by 7 bases, with 4 bases between. CDR3 sequence: CASSQGLEAFF. DNA for the CDR3: TGTGCCAGCAGCCAAGGACTTGAAGCTTTCTTT.

CDR3 DNA: TGTGCCAGCAGCCTGGGACTAGCGGGGGATGATGAGCAGTTCTTC. Translated, it gives CASSLGLAGDDEQFF. The J gene is TRBJ2-1, the V gene TRBV5-6; TRBD2 matches at 14 bases. The V segment lost 4 bases and the J segment 8 bases; nucleotides outside the gene matches: 5. The CDR3 is 15 amino acids. Germline values: CDR1 SGHDT, CDR2 YYEEEE.

This CDR3 reads CASSGPGLAGVHSSYNEQFF. Written as DNA, the CDR3 is TGTGCCAGCAGTGGCCCAGGGCTAGCGGGGGTCCATAGCTCCTACAATGAGCAGTTCTTC. The V call is TRBV2, the J call TRBJ2-1; 10 positions agree with TRBD2. V dropped 4 bases and J dropped 0; count of bases not matched to a gene: 15. The CDR3 covers 20 residues. Germline V gene sequence: CDR1 SNHLY, CDR2 FYNNEI.

This chain uses TRBV7-9 with TRBJ1-3, with unresolved D. Germline values: CDR1 SEHNR, CDR2 FQNEAQ (reference sequence). Deletions cut 3 bases from V and 4 bases from J, with 13 bases between. CDR3 size: 15 residues. CDR3 sequence (DNA): TGTGCCAGCAGCTTTGGGTTTGGAGGCGGAAACACCATATATTTT. Encoded protein: CASSFGFGGGNTIYF. The full variable domain, its missing parts supplied by reference TRBV7-9 and TRBJ1-3, is DTGVSQNPRHKITKRGQNVTFRCDPISEHNRLYWYRQTLGQGPEFLTYFQNEAQLEKSRLLSDRFSAERPKGSFSTLEIQRTEQGDSAMYLCASSFGFGGGNTIYFGEGSWLTVV.